The 20 T cell receptor beta chains presented below share a single source sample, sequenced in a study of STAT3 mutations in large granular lymphocyte leukemia. The study, taken as a whole, reports: Every T-cell large granular lymphocyte leukemia patient had at least one immunodominant TCR beta clonotype.

Method: immunoSEQ multiplex PCR; TCRdb's copy keeps in-frame clones and lacks some. The sample lists about 34,000 clones; about 86% were seen once. What these receptors recognize is not known. The sequencing sample was made of peripheral blood mononuclear cells. The receptors stem from a man aged 55 to 70 with T-cell large granular lymphocyte leukemia. Some clones in this sample may be carry-over from other donors' samples.

V usage is TRBV5-4 and J usage is TRBJ1-1; D may be TRBD1 (5 bases). The germline V gene has CDR1 SGHNT and CDR2 YYREEE (reference sequence). Trimming took off 1 base at V and 0 bases at J, with 13 bases between the two ends. The CDR3 sequence is 16 residues long. DNA of the CDR3: TGTGCCAGCAGCTTGACGTTCGGACACATGAACACTGAAGCTTTCTTT. Translation gives CASSLTFGHMNTEAFF.

The rearrangement links TRBV29-1 to TRBJ2-1, with 7 bases fitting TRBD1. J lost 4 bases, V lost 8 bases, and 11 bases had no gene match. The CDR3 runs 14 residues. Germline assignment: CDR1 SQVTM and CDR2 ANQGSEA. The chain's CDR3 is CSTRTGPRYNEQFF. Written as DNA, the CDR3 is TGCAGCACCAGGACAGGCCCCCGGTACAATGAGCAGTTCTTC.

J is TRBJ1-2 and V is TRBV5-1; 8 nucleotides agree with TRBD1. Trimming removed 0 bases from V and 6 bases from J; junction bases left unmatched: 4. The CDR3 extends over 14 amino acids. Germline CDR1 SGHRS, CDR2 YFSETQ. CDR3 coding DNA: TGCGCCAGCAGCTTGGGACAGGGGACCGATGGCTACACCTTC. Encoded protein: CASSLGQGTDGYTF.

The rearrangement uses TRBV2 and TRBJ2-7; D might be TRBD1 or TRBD2, each matching 5 bases. This CDR3 has 14 residues. Germline V gene sequence: CDR1 SNHLY, CDR2 FYNNEI. The germline V and J ends were trimmed by 6 bases and 1 base, with 13 bases remaining between them. The CDR3 sequence: CASRAGTHSYEQYF. The CDR3 nucleotides read TGTGCCAGCAGAGCCGGGACCCATTCCTACGAGCAGTACTTC.

The rearrangement joins TRBV5-4 to TRBJ2-1; 7 bases match TRBD2. The CDR3 covers 12 residues. Per the germline V gene, CDR1 is SGHNT and CDR2 is YYREEE (reference sequence). V was clipped by 3 bases and J by 7 bases; unmatched bases: 1. CDR3 nucleotide sequence: TGTGCCAGCAGCTCACTAGCGAATGAGCAGTTCTTC. Residues: CASSSLANEQFF.

The CDR3 is CASSLLGQVEKLFF. The CDR3 region has the DNA TGTGCCAGCAGCTTGCTGGGACAGGTGGAAAAACTGTTTTTT. The genes are TRBV7-9 and TRBJ1-4, with TRBD1 identical over 8 bases. The CDR3 totals 14 residues. The V gene end was trimmed by 3 bases and the J gene end by 8 bases; junction bases not matched to a gene: 5. Germline values: CDR1 SEHNR, CDR2 FQNEAQ (reference sequence).

This clone was seen a single time. The chain carries TRBV28 and TRBJ1-1, with a weak D call TRBD1 (6 bases). CDR3 length equals 13 residues. The germline V and J ends were trimmed by 4 bases and 1 base, with 7 bases remaining between them. Germline V gene data show CDR1 as MDHEN and CDR2 as SYDVKM. As DNA, the CDR3 is TGTGCCAGCAGTTCGGGACAGAACACTGAAGCTTTCTTT. It specifies CASSSGQNTEAFF. Based on the CDR3 plus reference TRBV28 and TRBJ1-1, the full variable domain is DVKVTQSSRYLVKRTGEKVFLECVQDMDHENMFWYRQDPGLGLRLIYFSYDVKMKEKGDIPEGYSVSREKKERFSLILESASTNQTSMYLCASSSGQNTEAFFGQGTRLTVV.

This chain links TRBV19 with TRBJ1-5; tentative D call: TRBD1 (5 bases). V lost 3 bases and J lost 0, with 15 bases in between. Germline loops: CDR1 LNHDA, CDR2 SQIVND (reference sequence). The CDR3 loop spans 17 amino acids. CDR3 amino acids: CASSMVGGWGSNQPQHF. The CDR3 DNA is TGTGCCAGTAGTATGGTCGGGGGATGGGGTAGCAATCAGCCCCAGCATTTT.

The gene calls are TRBV15 and TRBJ1-2, with a weak D call TRBD1 (6 bases). CDR1 and CDR2 from the germline V gene are LNHNV and YYDKDF (reference sequence). CDR3 length equals 14 residues. Trimming cost V 5 bases and J 7 bases, with 17 bases left between them. CDR3 sequence (DNA): TGTGCCACCAGCTCTAGGGGGGGTTCTCGTGGCTACACCTTC. This gives the protein CATSSRGGSRGYTF.

The rearrangement joins TRBV27 to TRBJ2-1, with D maybe TRBD2 (6 bases). CDR3 length: 16 amino acids. Looked up from germline, CDR1 is MNHEY and CDR2 is SMNVEV (reference sequence). V lost 4 bases and J 4 bases, leaving 17 bases between the germline ends. Here the CDR3 DNA reads TGTGCCAGCAGTTCTATTAGCGGAACCGTTTACAATGAGCAGTTCTTC. Translation gives CASSSISGTVYNEQFF.

The chain recombines TRBV7-9 with TRBJ2-3, with D possibly matching TRBD2 (6 bases). The CDR3 contains 15 residues. Germline V gene data show CDR1 as SEHNR and CDR2 as FQNEAQ (reference sequence). V was clipped by 5 bases and J by 1 base, with 13 bases between them. The CDR3 DNA reads TGTGCCAGCAGCGGCGGGGACGGACGCACAGATACGCAGTATTTT. It is translated as CASSGGDGRTDTQYF.

The chain recombines TRBV9 with TRBJ2-1; 8 bases line up with TRBD2. V lost 3 bases and J lost 6; bases outside the gene matches: 11. The CDR3 extends over 16 amino acids. From germline, CDR1 is SGDLS and CDR2 YYNGEE. The CDR3 DNA reads TGTGCCAGCAGCGCCCGACCGGGACTAGAAACCAATGAGCAGTTCTTC. Amino acids: CASSARPGLETNEQFF.

This sequence joins TRBV9 and TRBJ2-7; 10 bases fit TRBD1. The CDR3 consists of 14 residues. Germline V gene lookup returns CDR1 SGDLS and CDR2 YYNGEE. Trimming took 2 bases from V and 3 from J; bases not matched to a gene: 2. The CDR3 is CASSVGTGVYEQYF. In nucleotides, the CDR3 is TGTGCCAGCAGCGTCGGGACAGGGGTCTACGAGCAGTACTTC. Looking up the rest from reference TRBV9 and TRBJ2-7 gives the full variable domain: DSGVTQTPKHLITATGQRVTLRCSPRSGDLSVYWYQQSLDQGLQFLIQYYNGEERAKGNILERFSAQQFPDLHSELNLSSLELGDSALYFCASSVGTGVYEQYFGPGTRLTVT.

The rearrangement uses TRBV30 and TRBJ1-5; no reliable D call. CDR3 size: 14 residues. Germline loops: CDR1 GTSNPN, CDR2 SVGIG (reference sequence). V lost 0 bases and J 9 bases, leaving 15 bases between the germline ends. CDR3 loop: CAWSVVGTGRPQHF. The DNA of the CDR3 is TGTGCCTGGAGTGTAGTAGGCACCGGCAGGCCCCAGCATTTT. Combining the CDR3 with reference TRBV30 and TRBJ1-5 gives the whole variable domain SQTIHQWPATLVQPVGSPLSLECTVEGTSNPNLYWYRQAAGRGLQLLFYSVGIGQISSEVPQNLSASRPQDRQFILSSKKLLLSDSGFYLCAWSVVGTGRPQHFGDGTRLSIL.

The chain combines TRBV18 with TRBJ2-3; no clear D. The ends were cut back, 0 bases at V and 5 bases at J, with 9 bases in the middle. Germline CDR1 KGHSH, CDR2 LQKENI. This CDR3 comprises 14 residues. CDR3 amino acids: CASSPPVRRDTQYF. The CDR3 nucleotides are TGTGCCAGCTCACCACCGGTCAGGAGAGATACGCAGTATTTT.

The chain couples TRBV5-1 to TRBJ2-7; D tentatively reads TRBD1 or TRBD2 (5 bases each). Germline values: CDR1 SGHRS, CDR2 YFSETQ. V was cut by 3 bases and J by 6 bases, with 10 bases left in between. The CDR3 is 12 residues long. Written as DNA, the CDR3 is TGCGCCAGCAGCTCAATGGGACCCGAGCAGTACTTC. Amino acid sequence: CASSSMGPEQYF.

The rearrangement joins TRBV7-8 to TRBJ1-2; D possibly corresponds to TRBD1 (5 bases). The CDR3 extends over 16 amino acids. V was pared by 3 bases and J by 8 bases, with 22 bases between. Per the germline V gene, CDR1 is SGHVS and CDR2 is FQNEAQ. CDR3 in amino acids: CASSLTSGTQVGGYTF. The CDR3 DNA reads as TGTGCCAGCAGCTTGACCAGCGGGACCCAAGTAGGGGGCTACACCTTC. Complete variable domain (other parts from reference TRBV7-8 and TRBJ1-2): GAGVSQSPRYKVAKRGQDVALRCDPISGHVSLFWYQQALGQGPEFLTYFQNEAQLDKSGLPSDRFFAERPEGSVSTLKIQRTQQEDSAVYLCASSLTSGTQVGGYTFGSGTRLTVV.

This rearrangement joins TRBV6-5 to TRBJ2-1; 10 bases are a match to TRBD2. This CDR3 has 15 amino acids. Trimming took 6 bases from V and 7 from J; bases not matched to a gene: 9. Looked up from germline, CDR1 is MNHEY and CDR2 is SVGAGI. The CDR3 sequence: CASSQTGLANNEQFF. CDR3 nucleotide sequence: TGTGCCAGCAGCCAAACGGGACTAGCGAATAATGAGCAGTTCTTC.

This chain uses TRBV9 with TRBJ2-3; no clear D gene. The V end lost 0 bases, the J end lost 4 bases, and 6 bases lay between the germline ends. In germline, CDR1 is SGDLS, CDR2 YYNGEE. This CDR3 comprises 13 residues. The DNA of the CDR3 is TGTGCCAGCAGCGTAGGAGCCCCAGATACGCAGTATTTT. Translation gives CASSVGAPDTQYF.

The rearrangement joins TRBV11-3 to TRBJ2-7; D remains ambiguous. Per the germline V gene, CDR1 is SGHNT and CDR2 is YENEEA. CDR3 length: 14 residues. V dropped 3 bases and J dropped 4 bases, with 13 bases sitting between them. This chain's CDR3 is CASSLGARSYEQYF. The CDR3, as DNA: TGTGCCAGCAGCTTGGGCGCCCGAAGTTACGAGCAGTACTTC.